This T cell receptor beta chain was retrieved from a study of shared T cell receptors in the human thymus (dated by TCRdb to about 2021). In terms of the full investigation: The study investigated the way shared, self-reactive T-cell receptor alpha chains are produced in the human thymus.

The CDR3 sequence holds 15 residues, the cysteine and phenylalanine included. Only CDR3 DNA is held: 45 bases, read in frame from base 1. Sequences KGHSH (CDR1) and LQKENI (CDR2) are obtained from the germline V gene. The junction shows trimming of 0 bases on V and 2 bases on J, and the gene matches do not reach 4 bases of it. The method was the immunoSEQ multiplex PCR assay. TCRdb's version of the immuneACCESS table is confined to in-frame rearrangements and falls short of the full clone set. An unresolved V gene accounts for under half of the shortfall where checked; the remainder is of unknown origin. In all, the sample holds 450,000 to 650,000 clones, and 78% of those were seen once. Around 0.012% of the sample is in the top ten clones. A remark on this clone: The antigen this receptor binds is unknown. No quality values exist for individual bases; no much larger clone is one base distant.

The data were also submitted as part of a second study, on human thymus T cells. The second study's paper adds: Immunologically healthy infants undergoing open corrective cardiac surgery for congenital heart defects in Finland were used as donors. Thymus tissue was collected as surgical resects that were removed during corrective cardiac surgery. Biased V and J gene segment usage appeared to be present in both thymic and peripheral blood repertoires. According to the related research, thymic TCR repertoires were highly overlapping among unrelated individuals. The study characterized TCR alpha and beta repertoires from about 8 infant thymus samples and four related peripheral blood samples. The cohort included six male and a couple of female infants, with donor ages spanning 7 to 244 days. Thymocytes were released mechanically from tissue and stored at -70 °C as pellets of 10-30 million cells. A QIAsymphony instrument was used to extract genomic DNA from frozen cell pellets. Using the immunoSEQ multiplex PCR assay, the TCRB and TCRAD loci were amplified from a standardized quantity of quality-controlled genomic DNA. The V(D)J region was spanned by amplicons of a length sufficient to cover the CDR3 and to identify V and J genes. The amplicons were sequenced on an Illumina platform via the commercial immunoSEQ service. Corrections for primer bias and sequencing errors followed previously described methods, while TCRAD and TCRB definitions were based on the IMGT database. The repertoires were analysed using immunoSEQ Analyzer 3.0 and VDJTools for basic statistics, V/J segment usage, diversity estimates, rarefaction and pairwise overlap. Diversity was estimated with Chao1, ChaoE, Efron-Thisted, Shannon and inverse Simpson indices, and also on datasets down-sampled to the smallest sample. Repertoire overlap was determined by strict matching of CDR3 nucleotide sequence, V gene and J gene, and Jaccard-based multidimensional scaling clustering was applied. On average, approximately 790,000 unique TCRB clonotypes were obtained from thymus samples, compared with approximately 80,000 from blood samples.

The sequenced material came from thymocytes. The TCR was taken from a boy under three years old with a congenital heart defect. Donor details come from another sample of the same person, matched by shared clones. The sequence is built from TRBV18 and TRBJ2-7; a stretch of 7 junction bases matches TRBD2. The CDR3: CASSPPKRETYEQYF. The bases are TGTGCCAGCTCACCACCGAAGCGGGAAACCTACGAGCAGTACTTC.